The 14 T cell receptor beta chains reported below all come from one sample, sequenced in a study of blood T cell repertoires in COVID-19. The table came from immunoSEQ multiplex PCR; TCRdb's copy has only in-frame clones and leaves some out. The repertoire includes about 92,000 clones, 72% of them detected once, and about 26% sits in the top ten. Input material: peripheral blood. These TCRs come from an older woman in a cohort sampled during active or convalescent COVID-19.

This chain links TRBV4-2 with TRBJ2-5; weak D call: TRBD2 (5 bases). This CDR3 is built from 15 residues. The V gene lost 2 bases and the J gene lost 5 bases, with 15 bases spanning the gap. Per germline, CDR1 LGHNA and CDR2 YNFKEQ. The DNA of the CDR3 is TGTGCCAGCAGCCAAAAGTTGGGAGTGGGGGAGACCCAGTACTTC. It translates to CASSQKLGVGETQYF.

This chain joins TRBV5-6 and TRBJ2-6; D not certain. V dropped 2 bases and J dropped 0 bases, with 3 bases sitting between them. The CDR3 is 14 amino acids. Germline CDR1 and CDR2: SGHDT and YYEEEE. The CDR3 sequence: CASSLASGANVLTF. The CDR3 coding sequence is TGTGCCAGCAGCTTAGCCTCTGGGGCCAACGTCCTGACTTTC.

The CDR3 DNA follows: TGTGCCAGCAGCAAGTCTCTAGCGGGGCATCGTAATGAGCAGTTCTTC. Protein sequence: CASSKSLAGHRNEQFF. J is TRBJ2-1 and V is TRBV21-1; the table's D call, TRBD2, has no DNA check behind it. TRBV21-1 is noted as a pseudogene. The length of the CDR3 is 16 residues.

This clone was detected a few times. The chain uses TRBV6-5 and TRBJ1-5; D ambiguous. This CDR3 is 15 amino acids long. V dropped 9 bases and J dropped 4 bases, with 19 bases sitting between them. The V gene's germline CDR1 is MNHEY and CDR2 SVGAGI. In DNA form, the CDR3 reads TGTGCCAGTTCTAGGACGGCCGGGGTGAATCAGCCCCAGCATTTT. Amino acid sequence: CASSRTAGVNQPQHF.

The J gene is TRBJ2-7, the V gene TRBV19, with 7 bases aligning to TRBD1. With 4 bases clipped from V and 3 bases from J, the junction kept 9 bases outside the gene matches. Germline V gene sequence: CDR1 LNHDA, CDR2 SQIVND (reference sequence). The CDR3 consists of 15 residues. The CDR3: CASSTVRQGYYEQYF. CDR3 nucleotide sequence: TGTGCCAGTAGTACCGTGCGACAGGGATACTACGAGCAGTACTTC. Full variable domain (missing parts from reference TRBV19 and TRBJ2-7): DGGITQSPKYLFRKEGQNVTLSCEQNLNHDAMYWYRQDPGQGLRLIYYSQIVNDFQKGDIAEGYSVSREKKESFPLTVTSAQKNPTAFYLCASSTVRQGYYEQYFGPGTRLTVT.

V gene TRBV11-2 combines with J gene TRBJ2-5; 12 bases are a match to TRBD2. V shed 2 bases, J shed 0 bases, and the junction held 1 base outside the gene matches. CDR1 SGHAT and CDR2 FQNNGV come from the germline V gene. CDR3 length equals 16 residues. The DNA for the CDR3 is TGTGCCAGCAGCTTACTAGCGGGGGGGTACCAAGAGACCCAGTACTTC. Translating gives CASSLLAGGYQETQYF.

CDR3 sequence (DNA): TGTGCCAGCAGCTCATGGACAGGGTACGAGACCCAGTACTTC. Translated: CASSSWTGYETQYF. The chain has TRBV7-8 and TRBJ2-5; 8 nucleotides line up with TRBD1. In germline, CDR1 is SGHVS, CDR2 FQNEAQ. This CDR3 is 14 amino acids long. After removal of 4 bases from V and 5 bases from J, the junction contained 6 bases not matched to a gene.

V is TRBV5-1 and J is TRBJ1-6; TRBD1 might be the D (6 bases). The germline CDR1 and CDR2 sequences are SGHRS and YFSETQ. The V end lost 5 bases, the J end lost 7 bases, and 19 bases lay between the germline ends. This CDR3 spans 16 amino acids. In DNA, the CDR3 is TGCGCCAGCAGGTTTACCCCGGGACAAGAAAATTCACCCCTCCACTTT. This codes for CASRFTPGQENSPLHF.

This chain joins TRBV4-2 and TRBJ2-7; 9 bases agree with TRBD2. The CDR3 has 15 residues. Germline V gene sequence: CDR1 LGHNA, CDR2 YNFKEQ. Trimming cost V 4 bases and J 2 bases; bases outside gene matches: 6. The CDR3 spells CASSPRLADPYEQYF. The DNA of the CDR3 is TGTGCCAGCAGCCCCCGACTAGCGGATCCCTACGAGCAGTACTTC.

This clone was recorded once. This chain uses TRBV5-1 with TRBJ2-7; D possibly corresponds to TRBD2 (5 bases). CDR3 length: 13 residues. V shed 4 bases and J shed 4 bases, with 12 bases lying between them. CDR1 is SGHRS, CDR2 YFSETQ, per germline. The CDR3 region is CASSAGWVYEQYF. The CDR3 bases are TGCGCCAGCAGCGCGGGTTGGGTATACGAGCAGTACTTC. The entire variable domain, with the rest obtained from reference TRBV5-1 and TRBJ2-7, is as follows: KAGVTQTPRYLIKTRGQQVTLSCSPISGHRSVSWYQQTPGQGLQFLFEYFSETQRNKGNFPGRFSGRQFSNSRSEMNVSTLELGDSALYLCASSAGWVYEQYFGPGTRLTVT.

The chain uses TRBV19 and TRBJ2-7; 10 nucleotides align to TRBD2. Germline trimming cut 8 bases from V and 4 bases from J; bases unmatched to any gene: 14. Germline lookup yields CDR1 LNHDA and CDR2 SQIVND (reference sequence). CDR3 size: 16 residues. CDR3 nucleotide sequence: TGTGCCAGTCGCGGGTATAGCGGGGGGATATTTTACGAGCAGTACTTC. This sequence encodes CASRGYSGGIFYEQYF.

The gene calls are TRBV5-1 and TRBJ2-7, with TRBD1 matching over 9 bases. V lost 5 bases to trimming and J lost 6 bases; unmatched junction nucleotides: 12. CDR3 length equals 15 residues. Germline V gene sequence: CDR1 SGHRS, CDR2 YFSETQ. The DNA for the CDR3 is TGCGCCAGCAGGATCATCCAGGACAGGGGTGGCGAGCAGTACTTC. Its protein is CASRIIQDRGGEQYF.

The chain joins TRBV9 to TRBJ2-5; TRBD2 aligns across 10 bases. V trimming: 3 bases; J trimming: 5 bases; junction bases outside the gene matches: 4. CDR3 length: 14 amino acids. Germline values: CDR1 SGDLS, CDR2 YYNGEE. The CDR3, as DNA: TGTGCCAGCAGCGATAGCGGGGGGATGGAGACCCAGTACTTC. It codes for CASSDSGGMETQYF.

V usage is TRBV19 and J usage is TRBJ2-2; D remains ambiguous. Trimming cost V 3 bases and J 0 bases, with 5 bases left between them. The germline V gene has CDR1 LNHDA and CDR2 SQIVND (reference sequence). The CDR3 is 14 amino acids. The DNA for the CDR3 is TGTGCCAGTAGTATGTCAGCGAACACCGGGGAGCTGTTTTTT. Encoded protein: CASSMSANTGELFF. Based on the CDR3 plus reference TRBV19 and TRBJ2-2, the full variable domain is DGGITQSPKYLFRKEGQNVTLSCEQNLNHDAMYWYRQDPGQGLRLIYYSQIVNDFQKGDIAEGYSVSREKKESFPLTVTSAQKNPTAFYLCASSMSANTGELFFGEGSRLTVL.